This T cell receptor (beta chain) was sequenced for a study of cytomegalovirus exposure and HLA in healthy donors. Notes on the study in general: Rarity held for most TCR sequences, but there were some public TCRs that occurred in many donors. Reported results showed that the classifier diagnosed cytomegalovirus status with high specificity and sensitivity.

Measured with immunoSEQ multiplex PCR; TCRdb has only the in-frame clones, and not every one. The sample has some 98,000 clones; 70% to 90% are singletons. V lost 2 bases and J 4 bases, leaving 11 bases between the germline ends. The CDR3 sequence is 15 residues long. Germline CDR1 is SEHNR and CDR2 is FQNEAQ (reference sequence). For this clone: Its target is unknown.

The chain uses TRBV7-9 and TRBJ1-4, with TRBD1 as a possible D gene (5 bases). This TCR came from a woman aged 30 to 39 in good health and CMV-seronegative. Input material: PBMCs. The CDR3 reads CASSLPGAGNEKLFF. In nucleotides, the CDR3 is TGTGCCAGCAGCTTACCTGGGGCCGGTAATGAAAAACTGTTTTTT.